A selection of T cell receptor beta chains follows, all from one sample in a study of TIL therapy for anti-PD-1-resistant metastatic lung cancer. Sequenced by immunoSEQ multiplex PCR; TCRdb stores in-frame clones only, minus some. The table has around 50,000 clones, less than 75% seen once. The sample in question was blood, obtained at baseline. These receptors originate from a person aged 25-79 years with non-small cell lung cancer. Each CDR3 is given with its conserved first and last residue. Each record gives: D gene, CDR3 length, V gene, J gene, clone size, CDR3 DNA, CDR3 protein. D genes are given only for firm matches. Some rows mark clone size as missing; the rest say once, few, many or name a class of expanded clone.

TRBD1,15,TRBV5-4,TRBJ2-5,.,TGTGCCAGCAGCTTGGCAGGGGGTAAACAAGAGACCCAGTACTTC,CASSLAGGKQETQYF
.,12,TRBV28,TRBJ2-7,.,TGTGCCAGCAGCCAAAGACCCTACGAGCAGTACTTC,CASSQRPYEQYF
TRBD1,14,TRBV2,TRBJ1-6,many,TGTGCCAGCAGTCGACAGGGGGCCGATTCACCCCTCCACTTT,CASSRQGADSPLHF
.,12,TRBV2,TRBJ1-6,.,TGTGCCAGCAAAACAGGGCTTTCACCCCTCCACTTT,CASKTGLSPLHF
.,15,TRBV10-3,TRBJ1-2,.,TGTGCCATCAGTGAGTCGAAAGTGGGGCTATGGGGCTACACCTTC,CAISESKVGLWGYTF
TRBD2,19,TRBV4-2,TRBJ2-1,once,TGTGCCAGCAGCCAGTTGGGACTAGCGGGATACTCAGGATACAATGAGCAGTTCTTC,CASSQLGLAGYSGYNEQFF
.,13,TRBV7-3,TRBJ2-1,.,TGTGCCAGCAGCTTTTCCGGCGGGAATGAGCAGTTCTTC,CASSFSGGNEQFF
.,16,TRBV7-9,TRBJ1-2,.,TGTGCCAGCAGCTTAGTGAAACCCGGCACAGTCTATGGCTACACCTTC,CASSLVKPGTVYGYTF
.,13,TRBV18,TRBJ1-1,.,TGTGCCAGCTCAGGGACCCAGGACACTGAAGCTTTCTTT,CASSGTQDTEAFF
.,11,TRBV6-1,TRBJ2-7,few,TGTGCCAGCAGTGTTACCTACGAGCAGTACTTC,CASSVTYEQYF
.,15,TRBV6-6,TRBJ2-7,.,TGTGCCAGCACCCCGGGGTGGGGGCCAACCTACGAGCAGTACTTC,CASTPGWGPTYEQYF
TRBD1,15,TRBV9,TRBJ1-5,.,TGTGCCAGCGGGACAGGGGTGGAGGGCAATCAGCCCCAGCATTTT,CASGTGVEGNQPQHF
.,16,TRBV7-8,TRBJ2-6,few,TGTGCCAGCAGCCCGCGACGGGACTCTGGGGCCAACGTCCTGACTTTC,CASSPRRDSGANVLTF
.,15,TRBV7-2,TRBJ2-7,.,TGTGCCAGCCAGAATGGGCCCCTAAGGGACTACGAGCAGTACTTC,CASQNGPLRDYEQYF
.,11,TRBV12-5,TRBJ2-5,.,TGTGCTAGTGGTTTGGAAGAGACCCAGTACTTC,CASGLEETQYF
TRBD1,15,TRBV4-2,TRBJ2-5,once,TGTGCCAGCAGCCAAGGTCAGGGGGACGCGGAGACCCAGTACTTC,CASSQGQGDAETQYF
TRBD1,15,TRBV5-5,TRBJ2-3,.,TGTGCCAGCAGCCGACAGGGGGCGGTCACAGATACGCAGTATTTT,CASSRQGAVTDTQYF
.,12,TRBV11-2,TRBJ2-5,once,TGTGCCAGCAGCTCGTACCAAGAGACCCAGTACTTC,CASSSYQETQYF
TRBD2,19,TRBV9,TRBJ2-3,once,TGTGCCAGCAGCAAAGGTGGGACTAGCGGGAATGACGGGAGATTGGCGCAGTATTTT,CASSKGGTSGNDGRLAQYF
.,12,TRBV30,TRBJ1-1,few,TGTGCCTGGATGTTTGGGGAAACTGAAGCTTTCTTT,CAWMFGETEAFF
.,14,TRBV5-8,TRBJ2-5,.,TGTGCCTTTTCCGGGCAGGGGAATAGGGAGACCCAGTACTTC,CAFSGQGNRETQYF
.,13,TRBV5-8,TRBJ1-5,once,TGTGCCAGCATTTTGCAACGGGATCAGCCCCAGCATTTT,CASILQRDQPQHF
TRBD1,15,TRBV4-1,TRBJ1-4,once,TGCGCCAGCAGCCTTTCGACAGGGAACTATGAAAAACTGTTTTTT,CASSLSTGNYEKLFF
.,14,TRBV5-1,TRBJ1-2,few,TGCGCCAGCAGCTTGTCACGGGGAACCTATGGCTACACCTTC,CASSLSRGTYGYTF
.,11,TRBV5-4,TRBJ2-7,.,TGTGCCAGCAGAAAAGGAAACGAGCAGTACTTC,CASRKGNEQYF
.,14,TRBV2,TRBJ1-1,few,TGTGCCAGCATTGATACTAGCGGAAACACTGAAGCTTTCTTT,CASIDTSGNTEAFF
.,13,TRBV5-6,TRBJ1-2,.,TGTGCCAGCAGCTTGGACCCTAACTATGGCTACACCTTC,CASSLDPNYGYTF
.,12,TRBV5-6,TRBJ1-4,few,TGTGCCAGCAGCTTAGGCGAGGAGGAACTGTTTTTT,CASSLGEEELFF
.,15,TRBV6-4,TRBJ2-1,.,TGTGCCAGCAGTGACGGGACTCTATCCTACAATGAGCAGTTCTTC,CASSDGTLSYNEQFF
TRBD2,13,TRBV5-4,TRBJ2-3,.,TGTGCCTCTGGCGGGGGTAGCACAGATACGCAGTATTTT,CASGGGSTDTQYF
TRBD2,14,TRBV19,TRBJ2-5,.,TGTGCCAGTAGTTTTACTAGCGGCCAAGAGACCCAGTACTTC,CASSFTSGQETQYF
TRBD1,15,TRBV7-9,TRBJ1-6,.,TGTGCCAGCAGACCGGGGACAGCTGGGGATTCACCCCTCCACTTT,CASRPGTAGDSPLHF
.,14,TRBV9,TRBJ2-5,once,TGTGCCAGCAGCGTAGGTATGGGGGCAGAGACCCAGTACTTC,CASSVGMGAETQYF
.,17,TRBV4-3,TRBJ1-3,.,TGCGCCAGCAGCCAAGATCGCGGGGGCCACTCTGGAAACACCATATATTTT,CASSQDRGGHSGNTIYF
.,13,TRBV5-1,TRBJ1-2,.,TGCGCCAGCAGATTAAGTCAAAACTATGGCTACACCTTC,CASRLSQNYGYTF
TRBD2,15,TRBV18,TRBJ2-1,few,TGTGCCAGCTCACCACGACTAGCGGGGAACAATGAGCAGTTCTTC,CASSPRLAGNNEQFF
.,12,TRBV18,TRBJ2-1,.,TGTGCCAGCTCATCCGGGAACAATGAGCAGTTCTTC,CASSSGNNEQFF
TRBD1,13,TRBV19,TRBJ1-5,.,TGTGCCAGTAGAGGACAGGACAATCAGCCCCAGCATTTT,CASRGQDNQPQHF
.,14,TRBV18,TRBJ2-7,.,TGTGCCAGCTCACCACCCTCTCCTTACTACGAGCAGTACTTC,CASSPPSPYYEQYF
.,17,TRBV11-2,TRBJ1-5,.,TGTGCCAGCAGCCAGGGACCCGGGGGATATAGCAATCAGCCCCAGCATTTT,CASSQGPGGYSNQPQHF
.,16,TRBV4-3,TRBJ1-1,.,TGCGCCAGCAGCCGAGGGGTAGAGCGGATGAACACTGAAGCTTTCTTT,CASSRGVERMNTEAFF
.,16,TRBV12-5,TRBJ1-1,.,TGTGCTAGTGGTTTGGTATTGGGGGACGTTTGGACTGAAGCTTTCTTT,CASGLVLGDVWTEAFF
.,18,TRBV21-1,TRBJ1-4,.,TGTGCCAGCAGCGGACCGGGACAGAGGCCTAAATCTAATGAAAAACTGTTTTTT,CASSGPGQRPKSNEKLFF
TRBD1,17,TRBV7-2,TRBJ2-2,.,TGTGCCAGCAGCCGAACTCGGGACAGGGGCGTCACCGGGGAGCTGTTTTTT,CASSRTRDRGVTGELFF
.,16,TRBV11-2,TRBJ1-5,.,TGTGCCAGCAGCTTAACGGCCTCCGGGGGGGCTCAGCCCCAGCATTTT,CASSLTASGGAQPQHF
TRBD2,16,TRBV7-6,TRBJ2-5,.,TGTGCCAGCAGTTCCCAACTAGCGGGAGTCGGGAAGACCCAGTACTTC,CASSSQLAGVGKTQYF
.,16,TRBV7-9,TRBJ2-1,.,TGTGCCAGCAGCTTAGCCCCCCAGCCACCCTTCAATGAGCAGTTCTTC,CASSLAPQPPFNEQFF
.,11,TRBV28,TRBJ2-7,.,TGTGCCAGCAGTTTCAACTACGAGCAGTACTTC,CASSFNYEQYF
TRBD1,13,TRBV2,TRBJ1-2,.,TGTGCCAGCAAGGGACAGGGGGTTTCGGGCTACACCTTC,CASKGQGVSGYTF
.,13,TRBV6-6,TRBJ1-2,few,TGTGCCAGCAGAACCCCATCGGACTATGGCTACACCTTC,CASRTPSDYGYTF
.,15,TRBV28,TRBJ1-2,.,TGTGCCAGCAGCCTGATTAATAAGGGAGCCTATGGCTACACCTTC,CASSLINKGAYGYTF
.,13,TRBV10-3,TRBJ1-3,.,TGTGCCATCAGGGGGACACGTGGAAACACCATATATTTT,CAIRGTRGNTIYF
TRBD1,14,TRBV28,TRBJ1-2,.,TGTGCCAGCAGTCAATACAGGGGGCAGTCTGGCTACACCTTC,CASSQYRGQSGYTF